Listed below are T cell receptor beta chains from one sample, sequenced in a study of blood T cell repertoires in COVID-19. TCRdb keeps only in-frame clones here, not all; method: immunoSEQ multiplex PCR. The sample records roughly 210,000 clones, around 89% being singletons. Sequenced material: peripheral blood. All receptors derive from a man aged 65 to 85 with acute or convalescent COVID-19. CDR3s leave out the opening cysteine and the closing phenylalanine or tryptophan.

v_gene	CDR3aa
TRBV29-1	SVEVGGAETQY
TRBV5-8	ASSFQLVSTGELF
TRBV29-1	SVESGSSGTYNEQF
TRBV2	ASSGTGLWSEQF
TRBV7-9	ASSMTSGSTGELF
TRBV2	ASSDRGSSGANVLT
TRBV28	ASSLLRDGYT
TRBV30	AWRLAGGNEQF
TRBV28	ASTPGTGQWPQH
TRBV6-5	ASTLDPTGNEQY
TRBV3-1/TRBV3-2	ASSQTGLAGGTGELF
TRBV29-1	SVTQGLHTEAF
TRBV6-5	ASRRTGRGYT
TRBV6-5	ASSYSGQGSTEAF
TRBV5-1	ASSPRRENYGYT
TRBV11-2	ASSFPRGGRAATEAF
TRBV10-3	AISNRQGGPYEQY
TRBV3-1/TRBV3-2	ASSQPRTGGNSPLH
TRBV29-1	SVQGGPRVSYEQY
TRBV28	ASSRRQGIDTQY
TRBV2	ASSEDVSSSYNEQF
TRBV5-5	ASSPGQVAGGYT
TRBV13	ASSWTLATYEQY
TRBV20-1	SASGTSGNTYEQY
TRBV11-3	ASSPGGLGSGGELF
TRBV5-1	ASSVVDRRTDTQY
TRBV6-6	ASTMTEPGANVLT
TRBV5-1	ASSHRDRRSYEQY
TRBV19	ASSMGWGGNIQY
TRBV5-5	ASSRTQGSSYEQY
TRBV29-1	SARQGEAF
TRBV19	ASRTQQGAANEKLF
TRBV29-1	SVEPQGSEQF
TRBV5-1	ASSSRQGNTGELF
TRBV6-2/TRBV6-3	ASSISGSSEQY
TRBV10-3	AISSFSADTDTQY
TRBV19	ASSIGLAGFDNEQF
TRBV9	ASLNQPQH
TRBV19	ASSLTGTSEPADTQY
TRBV6-5	ASSLSGGANEAF
TRBV7-2	ASSLEPGGYEQY
TRBV2	ASRRQGYYEQY
TRBV4-1	ASSQESSGRARYEANIQY
TRBV5-1	ASSMGLANNNEQF
TRBV5-1	ASSLGTSGRAPPYEQY
TRBV6-5	ASSYSWDSSYEQY
TRBV14	ASGHSGRAAEQY
TRBV5-1	ASSLGLAGTDTQY
TRBV18	ASSPPGQGAYYEQY